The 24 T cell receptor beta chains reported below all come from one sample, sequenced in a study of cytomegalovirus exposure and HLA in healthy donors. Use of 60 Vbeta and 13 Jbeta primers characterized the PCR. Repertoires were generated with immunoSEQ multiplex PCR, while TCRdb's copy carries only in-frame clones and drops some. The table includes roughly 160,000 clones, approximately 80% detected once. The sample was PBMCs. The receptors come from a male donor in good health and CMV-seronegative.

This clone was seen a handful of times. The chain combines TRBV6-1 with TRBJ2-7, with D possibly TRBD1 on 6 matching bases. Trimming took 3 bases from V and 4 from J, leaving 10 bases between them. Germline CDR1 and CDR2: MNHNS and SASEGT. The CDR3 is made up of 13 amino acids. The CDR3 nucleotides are TGTGCCAGCAGTGAGGACAGTCCATACGAGCAGTACTTC. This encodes CASSEDSPYEQYF.

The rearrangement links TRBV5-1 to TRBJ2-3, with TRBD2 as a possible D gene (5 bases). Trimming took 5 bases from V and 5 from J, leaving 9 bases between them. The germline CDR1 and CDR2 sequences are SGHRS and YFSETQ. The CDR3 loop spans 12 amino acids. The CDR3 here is CASRESGDTQYF. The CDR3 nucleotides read TGCGCCAGCAGAGAAAGCGGAGATACGCAGTATTTT.

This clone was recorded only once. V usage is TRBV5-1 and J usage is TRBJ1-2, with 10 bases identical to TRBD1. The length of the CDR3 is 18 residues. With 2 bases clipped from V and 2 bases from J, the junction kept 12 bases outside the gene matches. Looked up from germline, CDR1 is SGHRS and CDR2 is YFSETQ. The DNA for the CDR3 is TGCGCCAGCAGCTTCACCGGGACAGGGGACACGCCGAACTATGGCTACACCTTC. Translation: CASSFTGTGDTPNYGYTF.

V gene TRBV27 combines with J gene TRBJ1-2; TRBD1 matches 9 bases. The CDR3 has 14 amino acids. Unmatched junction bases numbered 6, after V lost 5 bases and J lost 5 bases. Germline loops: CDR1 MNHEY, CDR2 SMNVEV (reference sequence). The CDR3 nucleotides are TGTGCCAGCAGTCCGGGACAGGGAGGGTATGGCTACACCTTC. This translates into CASSPGQGGYGYTF.

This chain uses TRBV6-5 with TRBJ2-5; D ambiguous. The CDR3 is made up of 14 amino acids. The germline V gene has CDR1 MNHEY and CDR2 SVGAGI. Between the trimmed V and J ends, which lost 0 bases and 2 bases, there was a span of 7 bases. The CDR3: CASSYSAAQETQYF. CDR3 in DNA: TGTGCCAGCAGTTACTCGGCTGCTCAAGAGACCCAGTACTTC.

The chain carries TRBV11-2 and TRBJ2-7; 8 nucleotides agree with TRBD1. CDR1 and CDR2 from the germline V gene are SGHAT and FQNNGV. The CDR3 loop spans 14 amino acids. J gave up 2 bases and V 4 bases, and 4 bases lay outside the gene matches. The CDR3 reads CASSSPGQAYEQYF. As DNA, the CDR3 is TGTGCCAGCAGCTCTCCGGGACAGGCCTACGAGCAGTACTTC.

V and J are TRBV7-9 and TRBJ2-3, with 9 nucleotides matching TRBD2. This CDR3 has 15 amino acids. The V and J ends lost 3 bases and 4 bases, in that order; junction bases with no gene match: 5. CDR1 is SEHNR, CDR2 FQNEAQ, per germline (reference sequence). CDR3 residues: CASSFRGRVADTQYF. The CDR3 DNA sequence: TGTGCCAGCAGCTTTCGCGGGAGGGTTGCAGATACGCAGTATTTT.

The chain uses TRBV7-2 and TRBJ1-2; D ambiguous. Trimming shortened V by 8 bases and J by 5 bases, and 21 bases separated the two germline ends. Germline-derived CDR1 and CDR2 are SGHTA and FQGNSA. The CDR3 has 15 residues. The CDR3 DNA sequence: TGTGCCAGCGAGAGACCGGGATCAGAGGAATATGGCTACACCTTC. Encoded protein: CASERPGSEEYGYTF.

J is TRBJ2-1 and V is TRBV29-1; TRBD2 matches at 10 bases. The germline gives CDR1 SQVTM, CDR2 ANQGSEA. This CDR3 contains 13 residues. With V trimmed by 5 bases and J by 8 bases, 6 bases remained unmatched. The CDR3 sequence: CSVILAGVYEQFF. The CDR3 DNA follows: TGCAGCGTTATTCTAGCGGGGGTCTATGAGCAGTTCTTC.

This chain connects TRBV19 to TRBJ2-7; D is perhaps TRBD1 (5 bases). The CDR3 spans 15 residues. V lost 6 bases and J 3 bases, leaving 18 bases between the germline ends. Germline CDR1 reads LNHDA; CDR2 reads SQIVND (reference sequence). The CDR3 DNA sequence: TGTGCCAGTAGCCCCTACGCAGGGCAGGGCTACGAGCAGTACTTC. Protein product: CASSPYAGQGYEQYF.

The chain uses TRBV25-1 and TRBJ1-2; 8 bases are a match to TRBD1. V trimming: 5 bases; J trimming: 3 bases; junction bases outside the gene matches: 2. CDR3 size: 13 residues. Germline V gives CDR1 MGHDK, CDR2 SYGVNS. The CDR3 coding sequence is TGTGCCAGCAGTCCAGGGGGCTACTATGGCTACACCTTC. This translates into CASSPGGYYGYTF.

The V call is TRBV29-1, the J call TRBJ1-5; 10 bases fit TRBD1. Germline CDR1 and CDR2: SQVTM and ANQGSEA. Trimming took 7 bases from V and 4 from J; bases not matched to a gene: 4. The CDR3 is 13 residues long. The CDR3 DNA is TGCAGCGCGGGACAGGGGTCGAATCAGCCCCAGCATTTT. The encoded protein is CSAGQGSNQPQHF.

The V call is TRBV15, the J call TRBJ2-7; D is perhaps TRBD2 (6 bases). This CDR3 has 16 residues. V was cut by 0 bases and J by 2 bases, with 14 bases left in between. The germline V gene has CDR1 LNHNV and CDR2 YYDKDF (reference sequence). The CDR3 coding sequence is TGTGCCACCAGCAGAGACGGGGGAGTGATTCCCTACGAGCAGTACTTC. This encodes CATSRDGGVIPYEQYF.

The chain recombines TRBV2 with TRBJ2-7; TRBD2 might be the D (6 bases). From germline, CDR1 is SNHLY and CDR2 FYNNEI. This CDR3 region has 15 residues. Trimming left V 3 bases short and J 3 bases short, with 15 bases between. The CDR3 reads CASSEPGGRIYEQYF. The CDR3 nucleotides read TGTGCCAGCAGTGAGCCCGGAGGGAGAATCTACGAGCAGTACTTC.

This chain's CDR3 is CASSLGPYNSPLHF. The CDR3 coding sequence is TGTGCCAGCAGCTTAGGGCCCTATAATTCACCCCTCCACTTT. This chain joins TRBV7-3 and TRBJ1-6; no reliable D call. V lost 2 bases, J lost 2 bases, and 4 bases lay in between. Germline assignment: CDR1 SGHTA and CDR2 FQGTGA. The CDR3 spans 14 residues.

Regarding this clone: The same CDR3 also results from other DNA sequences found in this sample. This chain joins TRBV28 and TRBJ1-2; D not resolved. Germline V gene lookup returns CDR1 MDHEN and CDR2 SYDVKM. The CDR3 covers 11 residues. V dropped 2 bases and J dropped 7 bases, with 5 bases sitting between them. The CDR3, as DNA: TGTGCCAGCAGTTTAGGGCCTGGCTACACCTTC. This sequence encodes CASSLGPGYTF.

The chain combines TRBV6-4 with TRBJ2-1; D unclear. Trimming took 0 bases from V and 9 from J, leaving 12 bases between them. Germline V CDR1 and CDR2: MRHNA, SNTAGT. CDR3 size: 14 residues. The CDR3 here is CASSDSYYLSEQFF. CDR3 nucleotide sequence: TGTGCCAGCAGTGACTCTTACTACTTGTCTGAGCAGTTCTTC.

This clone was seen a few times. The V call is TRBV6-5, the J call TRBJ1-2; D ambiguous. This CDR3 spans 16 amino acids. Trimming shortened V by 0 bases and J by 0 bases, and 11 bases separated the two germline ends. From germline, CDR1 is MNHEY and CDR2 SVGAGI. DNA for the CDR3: TGTGCCAGCAGTTACTCGCAGGTCCCAGCTAACTATGGCTACACCTTC. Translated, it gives CASSYSQVPANYGYTF.

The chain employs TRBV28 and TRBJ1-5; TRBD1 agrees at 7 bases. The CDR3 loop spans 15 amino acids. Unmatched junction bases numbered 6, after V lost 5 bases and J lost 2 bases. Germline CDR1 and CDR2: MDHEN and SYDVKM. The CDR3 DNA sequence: TGTGCCAGCAGTCCTCATGGACAGGGCAATCAGCCCCAGCATTTT. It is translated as CASSPHGQGNQPQHF.

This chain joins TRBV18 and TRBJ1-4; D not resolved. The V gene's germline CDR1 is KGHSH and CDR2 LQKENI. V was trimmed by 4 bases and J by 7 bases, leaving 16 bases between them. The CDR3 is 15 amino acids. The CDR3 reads CASSLPGLRGEKLFF. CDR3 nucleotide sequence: TGTGCCAGCTCACTCCCCGGGCTCCGGGGTGAAAAACTGTTTTTT.

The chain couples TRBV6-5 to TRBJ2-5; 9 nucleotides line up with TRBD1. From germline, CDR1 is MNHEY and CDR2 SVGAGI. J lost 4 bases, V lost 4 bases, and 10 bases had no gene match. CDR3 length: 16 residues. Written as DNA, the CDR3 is TGTGCCAGCAGTTCCTTGGACAGGGGAGGGAGAGAGACCCAGTACTTC. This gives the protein CASSSLDRGGRETQYF.

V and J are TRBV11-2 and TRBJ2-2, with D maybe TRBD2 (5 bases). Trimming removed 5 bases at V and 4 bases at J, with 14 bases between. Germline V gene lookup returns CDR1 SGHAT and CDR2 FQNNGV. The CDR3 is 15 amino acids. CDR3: CASSPPGVFTGELFF. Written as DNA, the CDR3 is TGTGCCAGCAGCCCTCCCGGGGTCTTCACCGGGGAGCTGTTTTTT.

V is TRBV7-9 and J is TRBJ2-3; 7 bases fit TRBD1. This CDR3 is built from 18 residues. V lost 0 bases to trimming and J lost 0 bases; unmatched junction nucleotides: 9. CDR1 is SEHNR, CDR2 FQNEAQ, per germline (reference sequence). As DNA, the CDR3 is TGTGCCAGCAGCTTAGCCATGCTGGGACAGAGAAGCACAGATACGCAGTATTTT. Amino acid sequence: CASSLAMLGQRSTDTQYF.

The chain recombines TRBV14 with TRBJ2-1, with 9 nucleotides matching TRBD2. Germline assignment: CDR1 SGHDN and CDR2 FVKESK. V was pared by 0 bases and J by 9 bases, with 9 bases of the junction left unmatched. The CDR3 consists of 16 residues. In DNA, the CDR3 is TGTGCCAGCAGCCAAGATCAGGGTAGCGGGAGCCGTGAGCAGTTCTTC. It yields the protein CASSQDQGSGSREQFF.